This T cell receptor (beta chain) was captured in a study of shared clonotypes between healthy human individuals. General study findings and limits: Even with large depth, rarefaction showed that sorted-subset sequencing was incomplete. The study found lower generation probabilities in non-shared clonotypes than in those shared by all four donors. Only a few donors were included, so the genetic and exposure-history diversity represented was limited. Generally, naive subsets (rather than memory subsets) showed larger estimated richness.

In the case of this clone: Its specificity is unknown.

Here immunoSEQ multiplex PCR was the method, and the copy in TCRdb shows in-frame clones only, minus some. This table has some 580,000 clones, roughly 97% appearing once. V was clipped by 3 bases and J by 2 bases, with 12 bases between them. CDR1 MNHEY and CDR2 SMNVEV come from the germline V gene (reference sequence). This CDR3 region has 15 residues. Sample: naive CD4+ T cells sorted from blood. Described subset: CD45RA+ positively selected. This TCR came from a woman aged 25 to 39 in good health. The chain is built from TRBV27 and TRBJ2-3, with D possibly TRBD1 on 5 matching bases. The CDR3 DNA sequence: TGTGCCAGCAGTTTGGTAGGGGTAGACACAGATACGCAGTATTTT. Its translation: CASSLVGVDTDTQYF.